The 16 T cell receptor beta chains reported below all come from one sample, sequenced in a study of T cells after yellow fever vaccination. TCRdb used MiXCR to reprocess the 5' RACE reads, holding one entry per CDR3 protein. The sample carries about 31,000 distinct CDR3 sequences, 10% to 13% recorded once. The sample in question was PBMCs, either bulk or a sorted T-cell subset (CD4+, CD8+, memory, or dextramer-sorted; not recorded which), obtained less than 16 days after the first yellow fever vaccination. The receptors originated from a man between 18 and 29 years old who received the YFV17D yellow fever vaccine.

A note on this clonotype: It may be a read error: a sequence one base away is much more abundant. V gene TRBV7-9 combines with J gene TRBJ1-1; maybe TRBD1 (6 bases). Trimming took off 3 bases at V and 4 bases at J, with 9 bases between the two ends. The CDR3 spans 13 residues. Germline V gives CDR1 SEHNR, CDR2 FQNEAQ (reference sequence). This CDR3 is CASSFGQTTEAFF. CDR3 sequence (DNA): TGTGCCAGCAGCTTCGGACAGACCACTGAAGCTTTCTTT.

This clonotype came up many times. The genes are TRBV12-3 or TRBV12-4 and TRBJ2-6; D gene uncertain. The length of the CDR3 is 14 residues. Trimming removed 2 bases at V and 2 bases at J, with 4 bases between. CDR3 nucleotides: TGTGCCAGCAGTTTATCGGCTGGGGCCAACGTCCTGACTTTC. This codes for CASSLSAGANVLTF.

This clonotype showed up many times. The chain recombines TRBV5-1 with TRBJ2-5; 11 positions match TRBD2. The CDR3 loop spans 16 amino acids. The V gene's germline CDR1 is SGHRS and CDR2 YFSETQ. V lost 0 bases and J lost 4; bases outside the gene matches: 5. The CDR3 region is CASSLARLAGGETQYF. DNA of the CDR3: TGCGCCAGCAGCTTGGCCCGTCTAGCGGGGGGAGAGACCCAGTACTTC. The variable domain in full, with the rest retrieved from reference TRBV5-1 and TRBJ2-5, is KAGVTQTPRYLIKTRGQQVTLSCSPISGHRSVSWYQQTPGQGLQFLFEYFSETQRNKGNFPGRFSGRQFSNSRSEMNVSTLELGDSALYLCASSLARLAGGETQYFGPGTRLLVL.

The sample holds many counts of this clonotype. V and J are TRBV27 and TRBJ1-6; no clear D gene. CDR1 is MNHEY, CDR2 SMNVEV, per germline (reference sequence). The CDR3 totals 19 residues. V lost 2 bases, J lost 0 bases, and 17 bases lay in between. This CDR3 reads CASSLMAPFRSSYNSPLHF. CDR3 bases: TGTGCCAGCAGTTTAATGGCCCCCTTCCGTAGCTCCTATAATTCACCCCTCCACTTT.

This clonotype has a count of ten or more. J is TRBJ2-3 and V is TRBV5-1; no clear D gene. Germline CDR1 reads SGHRS; CDR2 reads YFSETQ. This CDR3 comprises 15 residues. V dropped 0 bases and J dropped 0 bases, with 8 bases sitting between them. The CDR3 coding sequence is TGCGCCAGCAGCTTGGAATACCCTAGCACAGATACGCAGTATTTT. Protein sequence: CASSLEYPSTDTQYF.

The rearrangement links TRBV7-2 to TRBJ1-1; D call uncertain. Germline loops: CDR1 SGHTA, CDR2 FQGNSA. V dropped 6 bases and J dropped 1 base, with 12 bases sitting between them. The CDR3 spans 14 residues. CDR3 bases: TGTGCCAGCAGTATTAAGGTGGGGAACACTGAAGCTTTCTTT. It codes for CASSIKVGNTEAFF. The full variable domain, in which reference TRBV7-2 and TRBJ1-1 provide the parts outside the CDR3, is GAGVSQSPSNKVTEKGKDVELRCDPISGHTALYWYRQSLGQGLEFLIYFQGNSAPDKSGLPSDRFSAERTGGSVSTLTIQRTQQEDSAVYLCASSIKVGNTEAFFGQGTRLTVV.

This clonotype has a count of ten or more. This chain joins TRBV7-8 and TRBJ2-7; D may be TRBD2 (6 bases). CDR1 is SGHVS and CDR2 is FQNEAQ in the germline V gene. V was cut by 8 bases and J by 6 bases, with 17 bases left in between. The CDR3 spans 13 residues. For the CDR3, the DNA is TGTGCCAGCGCGGGACCTCTTACCCTCGAGCAGTACGTC. Translation gives CASAGPLTLEQYV.

Ten or more counts support this clonotype. This chain joins TRBV5-4 and TRBJ2-1; 10 bases fit TRBD1. This CDR3 is built from 14 residues. Germline V gene data show CDR1 as SGHNT and CDR2 as YYREEE (reference sequence). V trimming: 4 bases; J trimming: 9 bases; junction bases outside the gene matches: 7. DNA of the CDR3: TGTGCCAGCAGCAAGGACAGGGGGGCTCGTGAGCAGTTCTTC. Encoded protein: CASSKDRGAREQFF.

On this clonotype: It may be a read error: a sequence one base away is much more abundant. The chain links TRBV9 to TRBJ2-1, with unresolved D. V lost 7 bases and J 4 bases, leaving 15 bases between the germline ends. The CDR3 totals 14 residues. Germline CDR1 is SGDLS and CDR2 is YYNGEE. This CDR3 reads CASVGYSTYNEQFF. In DNA form, the CDR3 reads TGTGCCAGCGTAGGATACAGCACTTACAATGAGCAGTTCTTC.

This clonotype was recorded at least ten times. This rearrangement joins TRBV7-3 to TRBJ2-2; 7 positions agree with TRBD2. CDR1 is SGHTA, CDR2 FQGTGA, per germline. The CDR3 totals 13 residues. J gave up 3 bases and V 6 bases, and 1 base lay outside the gene matches. CDR3 protein: CASRGGDTGELFF. For the CDR3, the DNA is TGTGCCAGCAGGGGGGGGGACACCGGGGAGCTGTTTTTT.

This clonotype was counted at least ten times. This chain links TRBV6-2 or TRBV6-3 with TRBJ2-7; unclear D gene. Germline assignment: CDR1 MNHEY and CDR2 SVGEGT. The CDR3 has 15 residues. V was shortened by 0 bases and J by 7 bases, with 16 bases between the two germline ends. This CDR3 is CASSYSTPPELEQYV. The DNA of the CDR3 is TGTGCCAGCAGTTACTCGACTCCACCGGAGTTGGAGCAGTACGTC.

Points on this clonotype: A much larger clone sits a single nucleotide away, making a read error possible. The V gene is TRBV9, the J gene TRBJ1-6, with unresolved D. The CDR3 spans 13 residues. Germline V gene data show CDR1 as SGDLS and CDR2 as YYNGEE. V dropped 4 bases and J dropped 8 bases, with 10 bases sitting between them. CDR3 sequence (DNA): TGTGCCAGCAGCCACAGCGGGGATTCACCCCTCCACTTT. Translation: CASSHSGDSPLHF.

Ten or more counts support this clonotype. The rearrangement links TRBV6-1 to TRBJ2-3; TRBD1 matches 10 bases. V was clipped by 7 bases and J by 3 bases; unmatched bases: 7. The germline CDR1 and CDR2 sequences are MNHNS and SASEGT. The CDR3 extends over 15 amino acids. CDR3 region: CASKPGQGWTDTQYF. The CDR3 nucleotides are TGTGCCAGCAAACCGGGACAGGGGTGGACAGATACGCAGTATTTT.

This clonotype came up many times. The rearrangement uses TRBV12-3 or TRBV12-4 and TRBJ2-1; D not certain. V gave up 3 bases and J gave up 4 bases, with 13 bases separating them. The CDR3 is 15 amino acids. CDR3: CASSFSATGYNEQFF. The CDR3 region has the DNA TGTGCCAGCAGTTTCTCGGCAACTGGGTACAATGAGCAGTTCTTC.

This clonotype was observed at least ten times. The genes are TRBV7-9 and TRBJ1-5, with no clear D. V gave up 5 bases and J gave up 4 bases, with 9 bases separating them. Germline V gene sequence: CDR1 SEHNR, CDR2 FQNEAQ (reference sequence). The CDR3 extends over 13 amino acids. CDR3 coding DNA: TGTGCCAGCAGCCCGCACATGAATCAGCCCCAGCATTTT. Its protein product is CASSPHMNQPQHF.

This clonotype was counted ten times or more. This chain joins TRBV5-1 and TRBJ1-1; 8 nucleotides agree with TRBD1. Trimming cost V 4 bases and J 4 bases; bases outside gene matches: 6. CDR1 SGHRS and CDR2 YFSETQ come from the germline V gene. There are 14 residues in the CDR3. In DNA, the CDR3 is TGCGCCAGCAGCAATACAGGGGGATCCACTGAAGCTTTCTTT. Its protein product is CASSNTGGSTEAFF.